The 29 T cell receptor beta chains reported below all come from one sample, sequenced in a study of CD8 T cells in Susac syndrome. Reverse transcription of roughly 0.45 to 1 ug RNA was performed with random hexamers. Using its own MiXCR run on the immunoSEQ multiplex PCR reads, TCRdb lists one record per CDR3 protein. The table records roughly 200,000 distinct CDR3 sequences, about 95% of them present only once. The sample consisted of CD4+ T cells from PBMCs. These receptors all stem from a human donor with multiple sclerosis.

This chain uses TRBV30 with TRBJ2-2; D is unclear. Looked up from germline, CDR1 is GTSNPN and CDR2 is SVGIG (reference sequence). Trimming took 4 bases from V and 7 from J, leaving 7 bases between them. The CDR3 runs 11 residues. The CDR3 DNA sequence: TGTGCCTGGAATGGGATCGGGGAGCTGTTTTTT. It is translated as CAWNGIGELFF.

This clonotype has a single count. The chain carries TRBV2 and TRBJ1-5; D gene unclear. CDR3 length: 13 residues. Per the germline V gene, CDR1 is SNHLY and CDR2 is FYNNEI. V dropped 5 bases and J dropped 5 bases, with 10 bases sitting between them. The CDR3 DNA reads TGTGCCAGCAGTCTCATCGATTATCAGCCCCAGCATTTT. Amino acid sequence: CASSLIDYQPQHF.

The chain has TRBV20-1 and TRBJ1-1, with unresolved D. This CDR3 region has 12 residues. The V gene's germline CDR1 is DFQATT and CDR2 SNEGSKA (reference sequence). Trimming removed 1 base at V and 1 base at J, with 4 bases between. CDR3 DNA sequence: TGCAGTGCTAGAGGGGGGAACACTGAAGCTTTCTTT. Translation: CSARGGNTEAFF.

The chain combines TRBV27 with TRBJ2-1, with 11 bases that match TRBD2. CDR1 MNHEY and CDR2 SMNVEV come from the germline V gene (reference sequence). The CDR3 sequence is 16 residues long. The trim removed 5 bases at V and 7 bases at J, leaving 10 bases unmatched. In nucleotides, the CDR3 is TGTGCCAGCAGTGGCGGGACTAGCGGATACCGAAATGAGCAGTTCTTC. Amino acids: CASSGGTSGYRNEQFF.

CDR3 amino acids: CASSAQGTDTQYF. For the CDR3, the DNA is TGTGCCAGCAGTGCTCAGGGGACAGATACGCAGTATTTT. The V and J genes are TRBV25-1 and TRBJ2-3; maybe TRBD1 (6 bases). CDR3 length: 13 residues. V was pared by 4 bases and J by 3 bases, with 8 bases between. Germline V lookup: CDR1 MGHDK, CDR2 SYGVNS.

The rearrangement joins TRBV20-1 to TRBJ2-4; D is possibly TRBD1 or TRBD2 (5 bases each). The CDR3 has 15 amino acids. Trimming removed 1 base from V and 3 bases from J, with 13 bases in between. Germline V CDR1 and CDR2: DFQATT, SNEGSKA (reference sequence). The CDR3 protein is CSARAGSEGKNIQYF. Written as DNA, the CDR3 is TGCAGTGCTAGAGCAGGGAGCGAGGGCAAAAACATTCAGTACTTC.

This clonotype showed up just once. The V and J genes are TRBV11-1 and TRBJ2-7; TRBD1 might be the D (6 bases). The CDR3 consists of 13 residues. CDR1 is SGHAT, CDR2 FQDESV, per germline (reference sequence). Trimming removed 1 base from V and 2 bases from J, with 6 bases in between. CDR3 in DNA: TGTGCCAGCAGCTTAGGGACAGCCTACGAGCAGTACGTC. Encoded protein: CASSLGTAYEQYV.

The chain employs TRBV30 and TRBJ2-7, with 8 bases that match TRBD2. CDR1 and CDR2 from the germline V gene are GTSNPN and SVGIG (reference sequence). This CDR3 comprises 13 residues. The J segment lost 5 bases and the V segment lost 1 base, leaving 4 bases of the junction unmatched. CDR3 coding DNA: TGTGCCTGGAGTGCCGGGCGGGGGGACGAGCAGTACTTC. The encoded protein is CAWSAGRGDEQYF.

The V gene is TRBV6-1, the J gene TRBJ2-3; D might be TRBD1 or TRBD2, each matching 5 bases. CDR1 and CDR2 (germline): MNHNS, SASEGT. CDR3 length: 16 amino acids. Trimming removed 6 bases from V and 2 bases from J, with 18 bases in between. CDR3: CASRLQRGWNTDTQYF. In DNA form, the CDR3 reads TGTGCCAGCAGGCTACAGAGGGGCTGGAACACAGATACGCAGTATTTT.

The chain has TRBV5-1 and TRBJ1-2; D might be TRBD1 (6 bases). The CDR3 has 15 residues. V lost 0 bases to trimming and J lost 4 bases, with 13 bases between them. The germline V gene has CDR1 SGHRS and CDR2 YFSETQ. The CDR3 spells CASSLDGTKTYGYTF. For the CDR3, the DNA is TGCGCCAGCAGCTTGGACGGGACAAAGACCTATGGCTACACCTTC.

The chain carries TRBV30 and TRBJ2-3, with 13 bases lining up with TRBD2. The germline CDR1 and CDR2 sequences are GTSNPN and SVGIG (reference sequence). V lost 1 base, J lost 2 bases, and 6 bases stayed unmatched. The CDR3 is made up of 17 amino acids. The CDR3 DNA follows: TGTGCCTGGAGTGGGGGACTAGCGGGGCGGCTCACAGATACGCAGTATTTT. It is translated as CAWSGGLAGRLTDTQYF.

This rearrangement joins TRBV7-8 to TRBJ2-7; TRBD1 agrees at 9 bases. CDR1 is SGHVS, CDR2 FQNEAQ, per germline. The CDR3 length is 15 residues. The V and J ends lost 5 bases and 2 bases, in that order; junction bases with no gene match: 7. CDR3: CASSLETGGTYEQYF. CDR3 sequence (DNA): TGTGCCAGCAGCCTCGAGACAGGGGGAACCTACGAGCAGTACTTC.

This clonotype was picked up one time. The gene calls are TRBV5-4 and TRBJ1-1; no firm D call. Germline-derived CDR1 and CDR2 are SGHNT and YYREEE (reference sequence). Trimming took 4 bases from V and 6 from J, leaving 10 bases between them. This CDR3 spans 12 amino acids. The CDR3 DNA reads TGTGCCAGCAGCCTTGAAGGACCTGAAGCTTTCTTT. This translates into CASSLEGPEAFF. The whole variable domain, remainder taken from reference TRBV5-4 and TRBJ1-1, is ETGVTQSPTHLIKTRGQQVTLRCSSQSGHNTVSWYQQALGQGPQFIFQYYREEENGRGNFPPRFSGLQFPNYSSELNVNALELDDSALYLCASSLEGPEAFFGQGTRLTVV.

The rearrangement links TRBV20-1 to TRBJ2-5; 7 bases match TRBD2. The junction had 13 bases not matched to a gene; V was cut back by 3 bases and J by 6 bases. This CDR3 has 15 residues. Germline CDR1 DFQATT, CDR2 SNEGSKA (reference sequence). CDR3 DNA: TGCAGTGCTAGCCTCCGGGGGGTCGGGGGACAGACCCAGTACTTC. Translation gives CSASLRGVGGQTQYF.

The rearrangement links TRBV10-3 to TRBJ2-5; D is possibly TRBD2 (6 bases). Trimming pared 5 bases from V and 2 bases from J, leaving 9 bases between. Germline V lookup: CDR1 ENHRY, CDR2 SYGVKD. The CDR3 has 13 amino acids. CDR3 sequence reads: CAISWDLQETQYF. CDR3 sequence (DNA): TGTGCCATCAGTTGGGACTTGCAAGAGACCCAGTACTTC.

J is TRBJ2-3 and V is TRBV5-1, with D perhaps TRBD1 (6 bases). The CDR3 sequence is 15 residues long. Trimming pared 0 bases from V and 2 bases from J, leaving 10 bases between. Germline CDR1 is SGHRS and CDR2 is YFSETQ. Written as DNA, the CDR3 is TGCGCCAGCAGCTTGGTGGGGGACAACACAGATACGCAGTATTTT. Amino acids: CASSLVGDNTDTQYF.

This chain links TRBV29-1 with TRBJ1-5; 7 positions agree with TRBD1. The trim removed 4 bases at V and 5 bases at J, leaving 5 bases unmatched. This CDR3 has 13 amino acids. Germline values: CDR1 SQVTM, CDR2 ANQGSEA. CDR3 residues: CSVGQGLDQPQHF. The CDR3 nucleotides are TGCAGCGTTGGACAGGGTCTTGATCAGCCCCAGCATTTT.

The V call is TRBV12-5, the J call TRBJ1-1; D gene uncertain. CDR3 length: 11 residues. Trimming pared 8 bases from V and 0 bases from J, leaving 4 bases between. CDR1 is LGHNT and CDR2 is FRNRAP in the germline V gene. The CDR3 loop is CASHLNTEAFF. CDR3 nucleotide sequence: TGTGCTAGTCACTTGAACACTGAAGCTTTCTTT.

This chain joins TRBV27 and TRBJ1-2, with D possibly being TRBD1 (5 bases). CDR1 MNHEY and CDR2 SMNVEV come from the germline V gene (reference sequence). Trimming took 6 bases from V and 7 from J, leaving 18 bases between them. The CDR3 has 14 amino acids. The chain's CDR3 is CASRPRGIGGGYTF. As DNA, the CDR3 is TGTGCCAGCAGGCCTAGGGGAATCGGGGGTGGCTACACCTTC.

The chain has TRBV7-9 and TRBJ1-2; the D is unclear. CDR3 size: 13 residues. V was shortened by 7 bases and J by 4 bases, with 13 bases between the two germline ends. Germline V gives CDR1 SEHNR, CDR2 FQNEAQ (reference sequence). CDR3 protein: CASTVSWGYGYTF. The CDR3 DNA is TGTGCCAGCACCGTTAGTTGGGGCTATGGCTACACCTTC.

V and J are TRBV12-3 or TRBV12-4 and TRBJ2-7; D gene uncertain. V gave up 3 bases and J gave up 6 bases, with 15 bases separating them. The length of the CDR3 is 14 residues. The CDR3 coding sequence is TGTGCCAGCAGTTTCGAAAACAGCCTCGGCGAGCAGTACTTC. Translated, it gives CASSFENSLGEQYF.

J is TRBJ2-5 and V is TRBV7-9, with a tentative D call TRBD2 (6 bases). Trimming removed 5 bases at V and 3 bases at J, with 13 bases between. Germline CDR1 SEHNR, CDR2 FQNEAQ (reference sequence). CDR3 length: 14 residues. DNA of the CDR3: TGTGCCAGCAGCCGGGACTGGGGGAAAGAGACCCAGTACTTC. It specifies CASSRDWGKETQYF.

The J gene is TRBJ1-2, the V gene TRBV29-1; a weak D match, TRBD1 (6 bases). The CDR3 is made up of 13 amino acids. CDR1 and CDR2 (germline): SQVTM, ANQGSEA. V was trimmed by 7 bases and J by 5 bases, leaving 17 bases between them. CDR3 loop: CSAANQGWYGYTF. The DNA for the CDR3 is TGCAGCGCGGCAAATCAGGGGTGGTATGGCTACACCTTC.

The chain carries TRBV25-1 and TRBJ2-3; maybe TRBD2 (7 bases). There are 14 residues in the CDR3. V gave up 6 bases and J gave up 4 bases, with 14 bases separating them. The germline CDR1 and CDR2 sequences are MGHDK and SYGVNS. The CDR3: CASSDWGGADTQYF. The CDR3 DNA follows: TGTGCCAGCAGCGATTGGGGGGGCGCAGATACGCAGTATTTT.

CDR3 region: CASSGTGTRDEQYF. The CDR3 nucleotides are TGTGCCAGCTCAGGTACGGGGACAAGGGACGAGCAGTACTTC. The chain links TRBV18 to TRBJ2-7, with a weak D call TRBD1 (6 bases). CDR1 is KGHSH and CDR2 is LQKENI in the germline V gene. The CDR3 covers 14 residues. Trimming pared 5 bases from V and 5 bases from J, leaving 16 bases between.

V usage is TRBV3-1 and J usage is TRBJ1-1, with no clear D. Trimming stripped 1 base from V and 1 base from J, with 4 bases between. This CDR3 spans 13 amino acids. Germline CDR1 is LGHDT and CDR2 is YNNKEL (reference sequence). CDR3 sequence reads: CASSQVTNTEAFF. In DNA, the CDR3 is TGTGCCAGCAGCCAAGTTACGAACACTGAAGCTTTCTTT.

The genes are TRBV29-1 and TRBJ2-1, with D perhaps TRBD1 or TRBD2 (6 bases each). Germline CDR1 is SQVTM and CDR2 is ANQGSEA. The ends were cut back, 7 bases at V and 7 bases at J, with 20 bases in the middle. The length of the CDR3 is 14 residues. DNA of the CDR3: TGCAGCGGAAAGAGGGGGGCCCTGGAGAATGAGCAGTTCTTC. Amino acids: CSGKRGALENEQFF.

This clonotype was seen just once. The rearrangement uses TRBV29-1 and TRBJ1-1, with D perhaps matching TRBD1 (5 bases). V shed 4 bases and J shed 5 bases, with 20 bases lying between them. The CDR3 is 15 residues long. CDR1 and CDR2 from the germline V gene are SQVTM and ANQGSEA. CDR3 residues: CSVGGGLPWGTEAFF. The CDR3 coding sequence is TGCAGCGTTGGGGGAGGCCTCCCGTGGGGGACTGAAGCTTTCTTT.

V is TRBV29-1 and J is TRBJ1-2; the D gene is possibly TRBD1 (5 bases). Germline values: CDR1 SQVTM, CDR2 ANQGSEA. The CDR3 is 12 amino acids. V lost 4 bases and J lost 4, with 10 bases in between. CDR3 bases: TGCAGCGTTGGGGTCGGGACCTATGGCTACACCTTC. Its translation is CSVGVGTYGYTF.